These 28 T cell receptor beta chains originate from one sample sequenced in a study of patients and donors after allogeneic stem cell transplantation. TCRdb recomputed calls from the RT-PCR reads with MiXCR, one row per CDR3 protein. The sample contains a few hundred thousand distinct CDR3 sequences, 35% to 45% of which appear only once. Specimen: blood, either unsorted or a sorted T cell fraction (not recorded which). All receptors derive from a human donor who was either an allogeneic HSCT recipient or a stem cell or donor lymphocyte infusion donor (not recorded which). It is not recorded whose cells these are; they may come from a transplant donor.

The chain combines TRBV5-1 with TRBJ1-4; unclear D gene. CDR3 size: 14 residues. Looked up from germline, CDR1 is SGHRS and CDR2 is YFSETQ. Trimming removed 0 bases at V and 5 bases at J, with 8 bases between. CDR3 sequence reads: CASSLGPRNEKLFF. DNA for the CDR3: TGCGCCAGCAGCTTGGGACCGCGAAATGAAAAACTGTTTTTT. Looking up the rest from reference TRBV5-1 and TRBJ1-4 gives the full variable domain: KAGVTQTPRYLIKTRGQQVTLSCSPISGHRSVSWYQQTPGQGLQFLFEYFSETQRNKGNFPGRFSGRQFSNSRSEMNVSTLELGDSALYLCASSLGPRNEKLFFGSGTQLSVL.

V gene TRBV6-5 combines with J gene TRBJ1-2; D uncertain. This CDR3 comprises 13 residues. Germline CDR1 is MNHEY and CDR2 is SVGAGI. Deletions cut 10 bases from V and 2 bases from J, with 14 bases between. CDR3 DNA: TGTGCCATCCGGGCAGGACTAAACTATGGCTACACCTTC. It is translated as CAIRAGLNYGYTF.

This chain links TRBV12-3 or TRBV12-4 with TRBJ1-2; 7 nucleotides agree with TRBD1. The CDR3 spans 15 residues. V gave up 2 bases and J gave up 3 bases; unmatched junction bases: 6. The CDR3 coding sequence is TGTGCCAGCAGTTTATGGGGAGACAGGGACTATGGCTACACCTTC. Translating it yields CASSLWGDRDYGYTF.

Here the CDR3 reads CASSVGTGGNNEQFF. The CDR3, as DNA: TGTGCCAGCAGTGTAGGGACAGGGGGCAACAATGAGCAGTTCTTC. The rearrangement uses TRBV6-1 and TRBJ2-1; TRBD1 agrees at 12 bases. CDR3 length: 15 residues. CDR1 and CDR2 (germline): MNHNS, SASEGT. Trimming took 4 bases from V and 5 from J; bases not matched to a gene: 3.

The chain uses TRBV5-1 and TRBJ2-4; D perhaps matches TRBD2 (7 bases). There are 14 residues in the CDR3. The V gene's germline CDR1 is SGHRS and CDR2 YFSETQ. The ends were cut back, 7 bases at V and 8 bases at J, with 19 bases in the middle. CDR3 region: CASQPRGGGDIQYF. For the CDR3, the DNA is TGCGCCAGCCAACCCCGGGGAGGGGGTGACATTCAGTACTTC.

This chain uses TRBV27 with TRBJ1-1, with D unresolved. The V gene's germline CDR1 is MNHEY and CDR2 SMNVEV (reference sequence). The CDR3 loop spans 14 amino acids. Between the trimmed V and J ends, which lost 2 bases and 1 base, there was a span of 8 bases. The CDR3 DNA is TGTGCCAGCAGTTTACTCGACAAGAACACTGAAGCTTTCTTT. This sequence encodes CASSLLDKNTEAFF.

There are a few counts of this clonotype. V gene TRBV6-6 combines with J gene TRBJ1-6; TRBD1 aligns across 7 bases. Germline V gene data show CDR1 as MNHNY and CDR2 as SVGAGI (reference sequence). J lost 0 bases, V lost 2 bases, and 1 base had no gene match. This CDR3 has 16 residues. The CDR3 region has the DNA TGTGCCAGCAGTTACCAGGGGGGCTCCTATAATTCACCCCTCCACTTT. Its translation: CASSYQGGSYNSPLHF.

This rearrangement joins TRBV5-5 to TRBJ2-4; the match to TRBD2 covers 8 bases. CDR1 and CDR2 (germline): SGHKS, YYEKEE (reference sequence). V shed 0 bases and J 4 bases; nucleotides not matched to a gene: 6. The CDR3 consists of 16 residues. The CDR3 DNA sequence: TGTGCCAGCAGCTTGGGCCGAGCGGGGGTAAAAAACATTCAGTACTTC. Residues: CASSLGRAGVKNIQYF. Full variable domain (remainder filled in from reference TRBV5-5 and TRBJ2-4): DAGVTQSPTHLIKTRGQQVTLRCSPISGHKSVSWYQQVLGQGPQFIFQYYEKEERGRGNFPDRFSARQFPNYSSELNVNALLLGDSALYLCASSLGRAGVKNIQYFGAGTRLSVL.

The CDR3 protein is CASSSDSDSYGYTF. The CDR3 coding sequence is TGCGCCAGCAGCTCCGACTCGGACTCCTATGGCTACACCTTC. The chain carries TRBV5-1 and TRBJ1-2, with D uncertain. The CDR3 length is 14 residues. V was cut by 3 bases and J by 4 bases, with 13 bases left in between. Germline V gives CDR1 SGHRS, CDR2 YFSETQ.

This clonotype has a handful of counts. The gene calls are TRBV12-3 or TRBV12-4 and TRBJ1-3; 12 bases line up with TRBD1. This CDR3 contains 14 residues. V was pared by 6 bases and J by 8 bases, with 5 bases of the junction left unmatched. The DNA for the CDR3 is TGTGCCAGCAGACGGGACAGGGGGCAGGACACCATATATTTT. This gives the protein CASRRDRGQDTIYF.

This clonotype was recorded a few times. The V call is TRBV5-1, the J call TRBJ2-5; 8 nucleotides line up with TRBD1. J lost 1 base, V lost 3 bases, and 8 bases had no gene match. CDR1 is SGHRS, CDR2 YFSETQ, per germline. The CDR3 runs to 16 residues. As DNA, the CDR3 is TGCGCCAGCAGCTCCTTTTGGACAGGGCGCCAAGAGACCCAGTACTTC. Protein sequence: CASSSFWTGRQETQYF.

A few counts support this clonotype. The rearrangement joins TRBV11-1 to TRBJ1-1; a weak D match, TRBD1 (5 bases). The CDR3 has 13 amino acids. Trimming shortened V by 5 bases and J by 2 bases, and 9 bases separated the two germline ends. Germline-derived CDR1 and CDR2 are SGHAT and FQDESV (reference sequence). The chain's CDR3 is CASSRQSNTEAFF. CDR3 nucleotides: TGTGCCAGCAGCCGACAGTCCAACACTGAAGCTTTCTTT.

This clonotype came up a few times. This chain connects TRBV6-1 to TRBJ1-1, with 8 bases identical to TRBD1. Germline V gene data show CDR1 as MNHNS and CDR2 as SASEGT. J was trimmed by 0 bases and V by 7 bases; bases with no gene match: 4. This CDR3 has 14 residues. In nucleotides, the CDR3 is TGTGCCAGCACCTTGACAGGGGTGAACACTGAAGCTTTCTTT. Its translation is CASTLTGVNTEAFF.

This clonotype was seen only a few times. The chain employs TRBV7-2 and TRBJ1-3; D remains ambiguous. Germline loops: CDR1 SGHTA, CDR2 FQGNSA. V lost 4 bases to trimming and J lost 3 bases, with 10 bases between them. The CDR3 extends over 14 amino acids. The CDR3 bases are TGTGCCAGCAGCTCCCGGCGGATTGGAAACACCATATATTTT. It codes for CASSSRRIGNTIYF. Using reference TRBV7-2 and TRBJ1-3 for the parts outside the CDR3, the full variable domain is GAGVSQSPSNKVTEKGKDVELRCDPISGHTALYWYRQSLGQGLEFLIYFQGNSAPDKSGLPSDRFSAERTGGSVSTLTIQRTQQEDSAVYLCASSSRRIGNTIYFGEGSWLTVV.

This clonotype was detected only a few times. J is TRBJ1-2 and V is TRBV4-1, with 9 nucleotides matching TRBD1. After removal of 1 base from V and 0 bases from J, the junction contained 12 bases not matched to a gene. The CDR3 sequence is 19 residues long. Germline V gene lookup returns CDR1 MGHRA and CDR2 YSYEKL. The CDR3 is CASSQAPRDRAPANYGYTF. Here the CDR3 DNA reads TGCGCCAGCAGCCAAGCCCCCCGGGACAGGGCCCCAGCTAACTATGGCTACACCTTC.

This chain connects TRBV5-1 to TRBJ1-1; D gene uncertain. The CDR3 runs to 15 residues. Germline-derived CDR1 and CDR2 are SGHRS and YFSETQ. V was cut by 4 bases and J by 1 base, with 14 bases left in between. The CDR3 bases are TGCGCCAGCAGCATTGGTGGGCGTAGGAACACTGAAGCTTTCTTT. Protein sequence: CASSIGGRRNTEAFF.

This clonotype appeared a single time. The chain has TRBV7-3 and TRBJ1-2; maybe TRBD1 (5 bases). The CDR3 sequence is 14 residues long. Trimming shortened V by 1 base and J by 8 bases, and 14 bases separated the two germline ends. Germline CDR1 and CDR2: SGHTA and FQGTGA. The CDR3 here is CASSLKGQGDGYTF. The CDR3 nucleotides read TGTGCCAGCAGCTTAAAGGGCCAGGGAGACGGCTACACCTTC.

This clonotype was picked up many times. The genes are TRBV10-3 and TRBJ1-2; 7 nucleotides line up with TRBD1. The CDR3 totals 15 residues. V was pared by 6 bases and J by 8 bases, with 15 bases of the junction left unmatched. Germline V gives CDR1 ENHRY, CDR2 SYGVKD. CDR3 in amino acids: CAIRASTTGAEGYTF. CDR3 nucleotide sequence: TGTGCCATCAGGGCGTCAACCACAGGGGCCGAAGGCTACACCTTC.

The chain carries TRBV5-1 and TRBJ1-1; D ambiguous. The V end was cut by 0 bases, the J end by 1 base, with 7 bases between. This CDR3 is 14 amino acids long. Germline V gives CDR1 SGHRS, CDR2 YFSETQ. CDR3 sequence (DNA): TGCGCCAGCAGCTTGGGCGAGGGGAACACTGAAGCTTTCTTT. Translated: CASSLGEGNTEAFF.

The V and J genes are TRBV3-1 and TRBJ1-1, with D perhaps TRBD1 (5 bases). The CDR3 extends over 16 amino acids. Germline V lookup: CDR1 LGHDT, CDR2 YNNKEL (reference sequence). Trimming pared 3 bases from V and 0 bases from J, leaving 14 bases between. DNA of the CDR3: TGTGCCAGCAGCCAGGAGAGGGGAGACATGAACACTGAAGCTTTCTTT. Its protein product is CASSQERGDMNTEAFF.

The chain employs TRBV27 and TRBJ2-3; 10 bases are shared with TRBD2. The V segment lost 4 bases and the J segment 10 bases; nucleotides outside the gene matches: 17. Germline assignment: CDR1 MNHEY and CDR2 SMNVEV (reference sequence). The length of the CDR3 is 17 residues. DNA for the CDR3: TGTGCCAGCAGTTCCCTCATAGCGGGGGGCCCGGCGCCTTCGCAGTATTTT. Protein: CASSSLIAGGPAPSQYF.

The chain joins TRBV9 to TRBJ1-5; D gene ambiguous. V lost 0 bases and J lost 4, with 8 bases in between. Germline V gives CDR1 SGDLS, CDR2 YYNGEE. This CDR3 comprises 14 residues. CDR3: CASSVGPSNQPQHF. The DNA of the CDR3 is TGTGCCAGCAGCGTAGGCCCGTCAAATCAGCCCCAGCATTTT.

The V and J genes are TRBV5-1 and TRBJ2-2, with D unresolved. Germline V lookup: CDR1 SGHRS, CDR2 YFSETQ. The CDR3 runs 14 residues. V was cut by 2 bases and J by 4 bases, with 9 bases left in between. The CDR3 protein is CASSLDGTTGELFF. CDR3 DNA sequence: TGCGCCAGCAGCTTAGACGGAACCACCGGGGAGCTGTTTTTT.

This clonotype was seen only once. The chain has TRBV5-5 and TRBJ2-7; weak D call: TRBD2 (6 bases). The CDR3 covers 16 residues. The ends were cut back, 3 bases at V and 6 bases at J, with 22 bases in the middle. The germline CDR1 and CDR2 sequences are SGHKS and YYEKEE (reference sequence). The CDR3 DNA follows: TGTGCCAGCAGCTCCGGGCCGGGGGTAGAGGTACGCGAGCAGTACTTC. Translated, it gives CASSSGPGVEVREQYF.

The table lists this clonotype with a count of one. The chain recombines TRBV4-1 with TRBJ2-5; D perhaps matches TRBD1 (5 bases). The germline V gene has CDR1 MGHRA and CDR2 YSYEKL. The CDR3 has 14 residues. Trimming cost V 4 bases and J 3 bases, with 12 bases left between them. The CDR3 sequence is CASSRIRVEETQYF. Here the CDR3 DNA reads TGCGCCAGCAGCCGAATCAGGGTTGAAGAGACCCAGTACTTC.

This chain joins TRBV27 and TRBJ1-6; D unresolved. The CDR3 consists of 12 residues. Trimming took 3 bases from V and 10 from J, leaving 7 bases between them. In germline, CDR1 is MNHEY, CDR2 SMNVEV (reference sequence). The CDR3 DNA is TGTGCCAGCAGTTTTGAAAAATCACCCCTCCACTTT. Its translation: CASSFEKSPLHF.

This clonotype was seen a few times. The chain links TRBV5-1 to TRBJ1-5; D call uncertain. Germline V gene data show CDR1 as SGHRS and CDR2 as YFSETQ. Trimming took off 2 bases at V and 5 bases at J, with 8 bases between the two ends. This CDR3 is built from 13 residues. The CDR3 region is CASSFFGDQPQHF. DNA for the CDR3: TGCGCCAGCAGCTTCTTTGGAGATCAGCCCCAGCATTTT.

The V call is TRBV9, the J call TRBJ1-1; maybe TRBD1 (5 bases). This CDR3 contains 13 residues. Trimming removed 6 bases at V and 1 base at J, with 10 bases between. Germline CDR1 is SGDLS and CDR2 is YYNGEE. The CDR3 loop is CASTGGENTEAFF. The CDR3 DNA sequence: TGTGCCAGCACCGGGGGAGAGAACACTGAAGCTTTCTTT.